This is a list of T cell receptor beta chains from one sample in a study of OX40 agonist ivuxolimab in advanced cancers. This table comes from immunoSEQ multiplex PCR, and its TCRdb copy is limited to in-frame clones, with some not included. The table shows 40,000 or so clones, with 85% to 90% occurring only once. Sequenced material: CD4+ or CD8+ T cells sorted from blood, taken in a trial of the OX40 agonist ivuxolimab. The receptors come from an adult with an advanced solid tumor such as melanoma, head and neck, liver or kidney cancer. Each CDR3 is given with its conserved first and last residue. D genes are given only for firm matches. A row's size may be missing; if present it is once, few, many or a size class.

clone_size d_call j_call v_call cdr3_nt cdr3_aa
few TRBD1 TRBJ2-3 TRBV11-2 TGTGCCAGCAGCCCCGGGACAGGGACAGATACGCAGTATTTT CASSPGTGTDTQYF
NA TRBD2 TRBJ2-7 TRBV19 TGTGCCAGTAGTATTTTAACTAGCGGGATGTACGAGCAGTACTTC CASSILTSGMYEQYF
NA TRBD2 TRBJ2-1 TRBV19 TGTGCCAGTAACAGGCGGGGGGGCCGCAATGAGCAGTTCTTC CASNRRGGRNEQFF
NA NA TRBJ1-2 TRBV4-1 TGCGCCAGCAGCCAGGGGAGGGGGAACCCCTATGGCTACACCTTC CASSQGRGNPYGYTF
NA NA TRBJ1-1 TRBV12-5 TGTGCCGGGGGGCATGACACTGAAGCTTTCTTT CAGGHDTEAFF
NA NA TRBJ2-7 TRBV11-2 TGTGCCAGCAGCTTAAGTAGCGCTAACTACGAGCAGTACTTC CASSLSSANYEQYF
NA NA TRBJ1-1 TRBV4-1 TGCGCCAGCAGCCAAGAAGACAGGACGAACACTGAAGCTTTCTTT CASSQEDRTNTEAFF
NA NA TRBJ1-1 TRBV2 TGTGCCAGCAGTGGGGAGAACACTGAAGCTTTCTTT CASSGENTEAFF
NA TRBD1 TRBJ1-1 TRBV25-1 TGTGCCAGCGGGGGACAGTTGAACACTGAAGCTTTCTTT CASGGQLNTEAFF
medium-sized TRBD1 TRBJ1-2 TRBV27 TGTGCCAGCAGTTTAGATGGGACAGGGGCCTATGGCTACACCTTC CASSLDGTGAYGYTF
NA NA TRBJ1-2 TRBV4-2 TGTGCCAGCAGCCAAGAGGCCTGGGGGCGCGCTGATGGCTACACCTTC CASSQEAWGRADGYTF
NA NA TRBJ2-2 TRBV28 TGTGCCAGCAGCCCCCTAAGGAACCTCAGGACCGGGGAGCTGTTTTTT CASSPLRNLRTGELFF
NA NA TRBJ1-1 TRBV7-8 TGTGCCAGCACCCCTCTCCGGGGGCGGACTGAAGCTTTCTTT CASTPLRGRTEAFF
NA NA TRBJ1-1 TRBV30 TGTGCCTGGATCTACCCCGGGCGAAGAGAAGCTTTCTTT CAWIYPGRREAFF
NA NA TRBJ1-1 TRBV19 TGTGCCAGTACTCCGGGACCGCGGAACACTGAAGCTTTCTTT CASTPGPRNTEAFF